This is a list of T cell receptor beta chains from one sample in a study of cytomegalovirus exposure and HLA in healthy donors. The assay was immunoSEQ multiplex PCR, and TCRdb's table has in-frame clones only and misses some. Here the sample spans 100,000 to 150,000 clones, about 81% being singletons. The source material was PBMCs. These receptors all come from a woman aged 40 to 55 in good health and CMV-seropositive. CDR3s leave out the opening cysteine and the closing phenylalanine or tryptophan. The size field is filled for only some rows; it gives once, few, many or a size class.

clone_size v_call cdr3_aa
. TRBV9 ASSVVPGPEQY
. TRBV6-4 ASRPTGNYGYT
many TRBV15 ATSVSGTSGTYEQY
. TRBV15 ATSTLISATDTQY
. TRBV28 ASSLSGAHIQY
. TRBV18 ASSPGTSGSGNEQF
few TRBV10-3 AIGSSSGANVLT
. TRBV10-2 ASSEGGNTEAF
. TRBV29-1 SVDEGPGTGVEQY
. TRBV2 ASSPQGAANTGELF
few TRBV4-2 ASSQVWDIDQPQH
few TRBV11-1 ASSRTGGRLGDTEAF
. TRBV30 AWSVGGTGSEAF
. TRBV10-3 AISESVLRGGQNSPLH
. TRBV5-1 ASSLVASGENEQF
. TRBV30 AGMRDRAYGYT
. TRBV7-8 ASSKGGTNEKLF
few TRBV28 ASSLSRDSFSGANVLT
. TRBV6-5 ASSYSGQATPQH
. TRBV6-5 ASSRDRSQDTQY
. TRBV9 ASSVELVTDTQY
. TRBV15 ATSPDLGAGPQH
. TRBV7-9 ASSYRTSGREQF
few TRBV30 AWGANTEAF
. TRBV28 ASSVPGLEQETQY
. TRBV7-6 ASSLGFLAETQY
. TRBV27 ASSLYGTGTGPTNEKLF
few TRBV29-1 SVEGGGAYEQY
. TRBV5-4 ASSPPGQGAYRAF
. TRBV5-6 ASSLRGHYNSPLH
. TRBV19 ATVQGAFGGYT
. TRBV7-3 ASSTSRDSYEQY
. TRBV5-6 ASSLERTSGIHFYEQY
. TRBV28 ASSLTQGRKLF
. TRBV27 ASSPLPGTDYEQY
. TRBV5-1 ASSSSGRVKETQY
. TRBV9 ASSTSSSFDGAQY
. TRBV15 ATSRVGGSREGVSEQY
. TRBV5-1 ASSPGSGALTDTQY
few TRBV18 ASSPGGDTGELF
. TRBV19 ASSIGGGANTGELF
. TRBV5-1 ASSLEDSSYEQY
. TRBV5-4 ASSLEQNTEAF
. TRBV18 ASSLRGSTYEQY
. TRBV7-9 ASSPEGLGLAGATWTQY
. TRBV4-2 ASSEGLARIGTDTQY
once TRBV10-2 ASSIRSYEQY
. TRBV6-5 ASQSLPGYNEQF
. TRBV2 ASSEVFDRNTEAF
. TRBV19 ASRTGPEINSPLH
once TRBV25-1 ASIRTGSRYEQY
. TRBV4-2 ASSQGALGVASTDTQY
. TRBV30 AWGQELPYGYT
once TRBV28 ASSLLAPLYEQY
. TRBV7-6 ASSSSEGYTEAF